The subject of this entry is one T cell receptor beta chain. Sequenced by immunoSEQ multiplex PCR; TCRdb stores in-frame clones only, minus some. Of around 130,000 clones in the sample, around 79% were seen once. The entry originates in a study of blood T cell repertoires in COVID-19. Overall study context: T cells, B-cell-depleted T cells, or PBMCs provided the cDNA or gDNA that served as material.

Germline V gives CDR1 MNHEY, CDR2 SVGEGT. The CDR3 sequence is 15 residues long. Trimming took off 4 bases at V and 6 bases at J, with 18 bases between the two ends. V usage is TRBV6-2 or TRBV6-3 and J usage is TRBJ1-2; a possible D gene is TRBD1 (5 bases). This sequence originates from a man older than 75 with acute or convalescent COVID-19. What was sequenced was peripheral blood. CDR3 sequence: CASSWLEGTRDGYTF. CDR3 nucleotide sequence: TGTGCCAGCAGTTGGCTGGAGGGGACCCGAGATGGCTACACCTTC.